The clone carrying this T cell receptor (beta chain) turned up a few times. This entry comes from a study of control samples from healthy donors and cancer patients. The CDR3 sequence is 15 residues long. Between the trimmed V and J ends, which lost 0 bases and 1 base, there was a span of 9 bases. Germline CDR1 is MNHNY and CDR2 is SVGAGI (reference sequence). Data came from immunoSEQ multiplex PCR; TCRdb stores just in-frame clones and leaves some out. Of 150,000 to 200,000 clones in the sample, 88% were seen once. The TCR was taken from a man in his late teens or twenties in good health. What was sequenced was blood. The chain recombines TRBV6-6 with TRBJ2-5; no definite D call. The CDR3 DNA follows: TGTGCCAGCAGTTACTCTAGTGCTCTCCAAGAGACCCAGTACTTC. Protein product: CASSYSSALQETQYF.